These T cell receptor beta chains were read from a single sample in a study of Ad26.COV2.S vaccination and SARS-CoV-2 variants. TCRdb's copy holds only in-frame clones and misses some; the assay was immunoSEQ multiplex PCR. The sample records about 680,000 clones, more than 80% being singletons. The specimen comprised peripheral blood, sampled in a trial of Ad26.COV2.S vaccine versus placebo. The source is a person between 18 and 65 years old who received the Ad26.COV2.S COVID-19 vaccine or a placebo. CDR3s include the opening cysteine and the closing phenylalanine or tryptophan. D genes are given only for firm matches. Size tells how often a clone was seen (once, few, many) or the class of an expanded clone, and some rows leave it out.

v_call	clone_size	j_call	d_call	cdr3_nt	cdr3_aa
TRBV7-3	-	TRBJ2-3	-	TGTGCCAGCAGCTTAACCGGGGCTCGCACAGATACGCAGTATTTT	CASSLTGARTDTQYF
TRBV3-1/TRBV3-2	-	TRBJ2-1	-	TGTGCCAGCAGCCAGACCGGGAGCTACCCCGGGGGTTCCTACAATGAGCAGTTCTTC	CASSQTGSYPGGSYNEQFF
TRBV4-3	once	TRBJ2-3	-	TGCGCCAGCAGCCAAGATGATGCGCCGGGCACAGATACGCAGTATTTT	CASSQDDAPGTDTQYF
TRBV2	-	TRBJ1-5	-	TGTGCCAGCGGCGAAAGGGTTCAGCCCCAGCATTTT	CASGERVQPQHF
TRBV2	-	TRBJ1-2	-	TGTGCCAGCAGTGAGGGTCGGTTCAACTATGGCTACACCTTC	CASSEGRFNYGYTF
TRBV6-5	-	TRBJ2-5	-	TGTGCCAGCACAGGACAATCGTACCAAGAGACCCAGTACTTC	CASTGQSYQETQYF
TRBV6-5	-	TRBJ1-6	-	TGTGCCAGCAGTTACGGAAGGGGGAATAATTCACCCCTCCACTTT	CASSYGRGNNSPLHF
TRBV19	-	TRBJ2-1	-	TGTGCCAGTAGTATTTCCTACAATGAGCAGTTCTTC	CASSISYNEQFF
TRBV12-5	-	TRBJ2-3	-	TGTGCTAGTGGTCCCCGACACGGAGATACGCAGTATTTT	CASGPRHGDTQYF
TRBV11-2	-	TRBJ2-1	-	TGTGCCAGCAGCTTAGGCTCGTCCTCCGGGTCTAGCGTTCACAATGAGCAGTTCTTC	CASSLGSSSGSSVHNEQFF
TRBV30	-	TRBJ2-6	-	TGTGCCTGGAGTGTACGTAGCGGCGGGGCCAACGTCCTGACTTTC	CAWSVRSGGANVLTF
TRBV18	-	TRBJ1-1	TRBD1	TGTGCCAGCTCACCCTCCGGGACAGGGAAGAACACTGAAGCTTTCTTT	CASSPSGTGKNTEAFF
TRBV7-2	few	TRBJ2-5	TRBD2	TGTGCCAGCAGCTTAGGGGCGGGGGGTCGGACGGAGACCCAGTACTTC	CASSLGAGGRTETQYF
TRBV24-1	once	TRBJ2-1	-	TGTGCCACCAGTGACCCCTCCTACAATGAGCAGTTCTTC	CATSDPSYNEQFF
TRBV6-5	-	TRBJ2-1	TRBD1	TGTGCCAGCAGTTACGGTCGACAGGGGGCATCTGAGCAGTTCTTC	CASSYGRQGASEQFF
TRBV27	-	TRBJ2-1	-	TGTGCCAGCAGTCGGGACAATCTTCACAATGAGCAGTTCTTC	CASSRDNLHNEQFF
TRBV9	-	TRBJ2-1	-	TGTGCCAGCAGCCCAGGGCGGAATGAGCAGTTCTTC	CASSPGRNEQFF
TRBV7-9	-	TRBJ2-2	-	TGTGCCAGCAGCTTGGGATTAGCGGCCTATACGAACACCGGGGAGCTGTTTTTT	CASSLGLAAYTNTGELFF
TRBV24-1	-	TRBJ2-7	-	TGTGCCACCAGTTCCGGGGAACAGGGTTACGAGCAGTACTTC	CATSSGEQGYEQYF
TRBV5-1	-	TRBJ2-7	TRBD1	TGCGCCAGCAGCCGGGGACAGGGGCCTTGGGAGCAGTACTTC	CASSRGQGPWEQYF
TRBV7-2	-	TRBJ2-6	-	TGTGCCAGCAGCTTTTGGGGGGATAGGGCCAACGTCCTGACTTTC	CASSFWGDRANVLTF
TRBV2	-	TRBJ1-5	TRBD1	TGTGCCAGCAGACTCGGGACAGGGGGCAATCAGCCCCAGCATTTT	CASRLGTGGNQPQHF
TRBV7-9	-	TRBJ2-3	TRBD2	TGTGCCAGCAGCTTAGGGGTAGCGGGGGGGTCCACAGATACGCAGTATTTT	CASSLGVAGGSTDTQYF
TRBV4-1	-	TRBJ1-1	-	TGCGCCAGCAGCCAAGATAGTGGCCCTTGGAACACTGAAGCTTTCTTT	CASSQDSGPWNTEAFF
TRBV7-2	-	TRBJ1-5	-	TGTGCCAGCAGCCCACATCAGGGTCAGCCCCAGCATTTT	CASSPHQGQPQHF
TRBV5-1	-	TRBJ1-1	-	TGCGCCAGCAGACTCCGTGGGGCGAACACTGAAGCTTTCTTT	CASRLRGANTEAFF
TRBV18	-	TRBJ1-5	TRBD1	TGTGCCAGCTCACCTGGGACAGGGCTTTTCAATCAGCCCCAGCATTTT	CASSPGTGLFNQPQHF
TRBV6-5	-	TRBJ2-2	-	TGTGCCAGCAACGGGGTAGGAACCGGGGAGCTGTTTTTT	CASNGVGTGELFF
TRBV3-1/TRBV3-2	-	TRBJ1-3	-	TGTGCCAGCAGCCAAGAATCAGGAACTGGAAACACCATATATTTT	CASSQESGTGNTIYF
TRBV14	-	TRBJ1-2	TRBD1	TGTGCCAGCAGCCGGATTCAAGGGACAGACTATGGCTACACCTTC	CASSRIQGTDYGYTF
TRBV11-2	-	TRBJ2-7	-	TGTGCCAGCAGCTTAGGCGACGGAAGCTCCTACGAGCAGTACTTC	CASSLGDGSSYEQYF
TRBV5-1	-	TRBJ2-2	-	TGCGCCAGCAGCTGGAATCTAGCGACGAACACCGGGGAGCTGTTTTTT	CASSWNLATNTGELFF
TRBV9	-	TRBJ2-1	TRBD2	TGTGCCAGCAGCAGCCGGGAGTCTAGCGGAGTCGATGAGCAGTTCTTC	CASSSRESSGVDEQFF
TRBV30	-	TRBJ2-5	TRBD2	TGTGCCTGGAGACGGGGGGGCGGAGAGACCCAGTACTTC	CAWRRGGGETQYF
TRBV11-1	-	TRBJ2-7	-	TGTGCCAGCAGCTCTGTCGGAAAAGCGTCCTACGAGCAGTACTTC	CASSSVGKASYEQYF
TRBV5-1	-	TRBJ2-7	-	TGCGCCAGCAGCTTGAGGCCCGGACCGTCCTACGAGCAGTACTTC	CASSLRPGPSYEQYF
TRBV30	-	TRBJ1-6	-	TGTGCCTGGAGGGGTGGACCCTCACCCCTCCACTTT	CAWRGGPSPLHF
TRBV7-2	-	TRBJ2-5	-	TGTGCCAGCAGCTCCGGATCCACTGTAGAGACCCAGTACTTC	CASSSGSTVETQYF
TRBV5-5	-	TRBJ2-6	-	TGTGCCAGCAGCTTGGGAGGGGGCTCTGGGGCCAACGTCCTGACTTTC	CASSLGGGSGANVLTF
TRBV6-5	-	TRBJ2-7	TRBD2	TGTGCCAGCAGTTACGGCCTAGCGGGGAACTACGAGCAGTACTTC	CASSYGLAGNYEQYF
TRBV2	-	TRBJ2-5	TRBD2	TGTGCCAGCAGTGAGACGTTGGGAGGGGCAGAGACCCAGTACTTC	CASSETLGGAETQYF
TRBV18	-	TRBJ2-1	-	TGTGCCAGCTCACCCCGGGGAGAGCTCACGAATGAGCAGTTCTTC	CASSPRGELTNEQFF
TRBV3-1/TRBV3-2	-	TRBJ1-6	-	TGTGCCAGCAGCCAAGCGCCGGGCCTTGGGAATTCACCCCTCCACTTT	CASSQAPGLGNSPLHF
TRBV5-4	-	TRBJ2-3	TRBD1	TGTGCCAGCAGCTTAACAGGGGCCACAGATACGCAGTATTTT	CASSLTGATDTQYF
TRBV6-5	-	TRBJ1-5	-	TGTGCCAGCAGCTACGGTGGCAATCAGCCCCAGCATTTT	CASSYGGNQPQHF
TRBV3-1/TRBV3-2	-	TRBJ1-1	-	TGTGCCAGCAGCCACAGGGCCCCCGGTGAAGCTTTCTTT	CASSHRAPGEAFF
TRBV19	-	TRBJ2-2	-	TGTGCCAGTAGTCAACTAGAGACCGGGGAGCTGTTTTTT	CASSQLETGELFF